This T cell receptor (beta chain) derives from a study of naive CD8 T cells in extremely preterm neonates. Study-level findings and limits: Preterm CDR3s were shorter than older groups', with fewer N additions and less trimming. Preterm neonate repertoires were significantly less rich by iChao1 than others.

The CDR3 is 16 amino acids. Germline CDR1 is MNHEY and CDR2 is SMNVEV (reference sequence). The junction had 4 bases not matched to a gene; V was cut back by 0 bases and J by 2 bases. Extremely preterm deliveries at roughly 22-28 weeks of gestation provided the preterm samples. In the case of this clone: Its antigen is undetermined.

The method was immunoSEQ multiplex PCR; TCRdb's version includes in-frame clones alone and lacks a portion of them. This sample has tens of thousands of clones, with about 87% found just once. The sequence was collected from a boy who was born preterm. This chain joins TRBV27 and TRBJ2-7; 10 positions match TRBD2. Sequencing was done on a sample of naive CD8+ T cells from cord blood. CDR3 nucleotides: TGTGCCAGCAGTTTATCGGTTAGCGGGGGGACCTACGAGCAGTACTTC. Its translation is CASSLSVSGGTYEQYF.